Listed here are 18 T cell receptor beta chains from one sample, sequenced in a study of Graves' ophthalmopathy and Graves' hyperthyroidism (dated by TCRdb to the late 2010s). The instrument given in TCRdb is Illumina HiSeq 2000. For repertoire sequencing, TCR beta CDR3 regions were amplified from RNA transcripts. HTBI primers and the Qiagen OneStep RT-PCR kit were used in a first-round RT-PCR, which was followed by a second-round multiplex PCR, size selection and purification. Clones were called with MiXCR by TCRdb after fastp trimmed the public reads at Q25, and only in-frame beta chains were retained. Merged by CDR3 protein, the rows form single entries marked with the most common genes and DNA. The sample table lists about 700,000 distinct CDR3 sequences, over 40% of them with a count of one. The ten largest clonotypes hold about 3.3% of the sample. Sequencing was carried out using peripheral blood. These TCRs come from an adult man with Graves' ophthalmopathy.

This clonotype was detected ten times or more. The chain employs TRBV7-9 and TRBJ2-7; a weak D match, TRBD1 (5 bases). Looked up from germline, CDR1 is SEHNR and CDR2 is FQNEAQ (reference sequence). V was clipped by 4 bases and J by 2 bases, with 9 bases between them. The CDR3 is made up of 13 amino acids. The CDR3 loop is CASSSRQPYEQYF. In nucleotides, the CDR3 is TGTGCCAGCAGCTCTCGACAGCCCTACGAGCAGTACTTC.

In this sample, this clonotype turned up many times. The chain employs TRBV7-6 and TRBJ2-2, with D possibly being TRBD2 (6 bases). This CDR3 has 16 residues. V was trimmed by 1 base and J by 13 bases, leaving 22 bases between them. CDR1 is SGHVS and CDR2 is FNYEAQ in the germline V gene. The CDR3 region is CASSLGPGAQTLGLFF. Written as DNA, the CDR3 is TGTGCCAGCAGCTTAGGTCCGGGAGCCCAAACTTTGGGGCTGTTTTTT.

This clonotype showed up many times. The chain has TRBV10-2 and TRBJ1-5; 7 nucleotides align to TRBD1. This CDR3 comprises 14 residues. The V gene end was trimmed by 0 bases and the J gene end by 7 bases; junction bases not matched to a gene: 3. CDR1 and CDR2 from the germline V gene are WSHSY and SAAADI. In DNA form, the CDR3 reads TGCGCCAGCAGTGAGTCAGGGGGCGGCCAGCCCCAGCATTTT. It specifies CASSESGGGQPQHF.

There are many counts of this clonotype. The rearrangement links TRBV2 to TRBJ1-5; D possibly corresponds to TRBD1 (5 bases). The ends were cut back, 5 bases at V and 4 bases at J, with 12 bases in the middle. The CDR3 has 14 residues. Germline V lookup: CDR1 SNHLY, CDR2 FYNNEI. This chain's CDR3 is CASSLRQTNQPQHF. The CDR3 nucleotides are TGTGCCAGCAGTCTTAGACAGACAAATCAGCCCCAGCATTTT.

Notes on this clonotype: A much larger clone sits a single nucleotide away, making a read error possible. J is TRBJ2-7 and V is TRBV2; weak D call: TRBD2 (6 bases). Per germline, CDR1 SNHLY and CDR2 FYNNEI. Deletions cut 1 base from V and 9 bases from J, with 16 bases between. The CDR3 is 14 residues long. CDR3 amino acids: CASSEVGGRGGQYF. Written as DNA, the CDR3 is TGTGCCAGCAGTGAAGTCGGGGGTAGGGGAGGGCAGTACTTC.

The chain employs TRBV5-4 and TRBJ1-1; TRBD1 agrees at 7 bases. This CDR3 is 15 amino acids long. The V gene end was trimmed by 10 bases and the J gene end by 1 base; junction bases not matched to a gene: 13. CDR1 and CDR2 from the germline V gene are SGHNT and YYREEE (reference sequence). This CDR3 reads CAWSEQGRGNTEAFF. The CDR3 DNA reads TGTGCCTGGAGTGAACAGGGGCGCGGGAACACTGAAGCTTTCTTT.

The CDR3 DNA sequence: TGTGCCAGCAACCCGGACCGGGGAGCCCTTGGGGGTGGCTACACCTTC. This sequence encodes CASNPDRGALGGGYTF. This sequence joins TRBV6-6 and TRBJ1-2, with D perhaps matching TRBD1 (5 bases). The CDR3 consists of 16 residues. Trimming took 7 bases from V and 7 from J, leaving 25 bases between them. Germline-derived CDR1 and CDR2 are MNHNY and SVGAGI (reference sequence).

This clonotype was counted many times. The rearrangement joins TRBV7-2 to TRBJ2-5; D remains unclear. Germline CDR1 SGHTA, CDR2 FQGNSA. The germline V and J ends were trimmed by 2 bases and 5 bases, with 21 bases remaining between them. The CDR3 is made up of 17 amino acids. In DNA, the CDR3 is TGTGCCAGCAGCTTATACCCCTTGACACCGAGGTGGGAGACCCAGTACTTC. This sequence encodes CASSLYPLTPRWETQYF.

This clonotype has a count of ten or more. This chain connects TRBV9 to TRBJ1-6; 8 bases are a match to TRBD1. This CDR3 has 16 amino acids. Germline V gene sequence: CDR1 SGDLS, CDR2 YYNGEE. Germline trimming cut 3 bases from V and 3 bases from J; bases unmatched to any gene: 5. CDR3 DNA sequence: TGTGCCAGCAGCGACCCCGGACAGGGCTATAATTCACCCCTCCACTTT. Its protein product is CASSDPGQGYNSPLHF.

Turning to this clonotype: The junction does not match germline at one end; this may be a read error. The CDR3 spells CASSSGFSDTGEQFF. CDR3 nucleotides: TGTGCTAGCAGCTCGGGGTTTAGTGACACCGGGGAGCAGTTCTTC. The chain carries TRBV7-7 and TRBJ2-1; possibly TRBD2 for D (5 bases). CDR3 size: 15 residues. Per the germline V gene, CDR1 is SSHAT and CDR2 is FNYEAQ (reference sequence). The full variable domain, its missing parts supplied by reference TRBV7-7 and TRBJ2-1, is GAGVSQSPRYKVTKRGQDVTLRCDPISSHATLYWYQQALGQGPEFLTYFNYEAQPDKSGLPSDRFSAERPEGSISTLTIQRTEQRDSAMYRCASSSGFSDTGEQFFGPGTRLTVL.

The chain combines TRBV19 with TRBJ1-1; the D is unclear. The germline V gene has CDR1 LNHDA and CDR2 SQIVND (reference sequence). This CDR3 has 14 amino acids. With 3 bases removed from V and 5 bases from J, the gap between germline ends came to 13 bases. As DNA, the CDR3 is TGTGCCAGTAGTATTAGGTGGGAGCGGACTGAAGCTTTCTTT. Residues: CASSIRWERTEAFF.

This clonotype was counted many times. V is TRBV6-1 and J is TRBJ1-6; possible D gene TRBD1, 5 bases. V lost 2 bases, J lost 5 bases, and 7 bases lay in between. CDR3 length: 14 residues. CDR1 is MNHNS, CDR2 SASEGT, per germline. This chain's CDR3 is CASSELGDNSPLHF. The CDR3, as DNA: TGTGCCAGCAGTGAATTGGGGGATAATTCACCCCTCCACTTT.

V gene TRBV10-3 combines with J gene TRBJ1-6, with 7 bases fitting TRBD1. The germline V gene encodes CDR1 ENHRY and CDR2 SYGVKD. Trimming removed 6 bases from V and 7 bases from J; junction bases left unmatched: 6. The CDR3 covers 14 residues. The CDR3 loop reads CAIRQGTDNSPLHF. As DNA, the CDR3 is TGTGCCATCAGACAGGGGACGGACAATTCACCCCTCCACTTT.

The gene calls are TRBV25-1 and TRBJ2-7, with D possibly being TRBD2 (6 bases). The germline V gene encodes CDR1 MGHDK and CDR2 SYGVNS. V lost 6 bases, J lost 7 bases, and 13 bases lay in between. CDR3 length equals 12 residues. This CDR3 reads CASRGTALEQYF. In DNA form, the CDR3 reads TGTGCCAGCAGGGGGACTGCCTTGGAGCAGTACTTC.

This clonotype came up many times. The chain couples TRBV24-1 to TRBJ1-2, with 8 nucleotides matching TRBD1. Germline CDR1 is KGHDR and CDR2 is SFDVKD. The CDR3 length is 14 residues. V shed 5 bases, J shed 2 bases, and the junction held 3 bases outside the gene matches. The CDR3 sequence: CATSVGDRNYGYTF. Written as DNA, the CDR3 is TGTGCCACCAGTGTAGGGGACAGGAACTATGGCTACACCTTC.

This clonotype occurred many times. CDR3 amino acids: CASSLSTGGNEQYF. The CDR3 nucleotides read TGTGCCAGCAGCTTATCGACAGGGGGCAACGAGCAGTACTTC. The genes are TRBV7-3 and TRBJ2-7; the match to TRBD1 covers 10 bases. Germline CDR1 reads SGHTA; CDR2 reads FQGTGA. Trimming cost V 2 bases and J 5 bases; bases outside gene matches: 3. The CDR3 consists of 14 residues. Variable domain in full (rest from reference TRBV7-3 and TRBJ2-7): GAGVSQTPSNKVTEKGKYVELRCDPISGHTALYWYRQSLGQGPEFLIYFQGTGAADDSGLPNDRFFAVRPEGSVSTLKIQRTERGDSAVYLCASSLSTGGNEQYFGPGTRLTVT.

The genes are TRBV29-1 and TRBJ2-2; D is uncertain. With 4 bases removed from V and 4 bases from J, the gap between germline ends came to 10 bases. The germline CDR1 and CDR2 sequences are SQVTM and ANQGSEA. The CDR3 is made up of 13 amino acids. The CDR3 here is CSVAPGPTGELFF. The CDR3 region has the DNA TGCAGCGTTGCGCCAGGCCCCACCGGGGAGCTGTTTTTT.

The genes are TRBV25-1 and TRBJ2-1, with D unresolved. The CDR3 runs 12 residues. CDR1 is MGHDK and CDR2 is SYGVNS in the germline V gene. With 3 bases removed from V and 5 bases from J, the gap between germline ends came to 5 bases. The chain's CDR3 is CASSDQNNEQFF. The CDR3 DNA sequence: TGTGCCAGCAGTGACCAGAACAATGAGCAGTTCTTC.